This TCR beta chain was captured in a study of early T cells in non-severe SARS-CoV-2 infection. This CDR3 is 15 amino acids long. J gave up 2 bases and V 4 bases, and 5 bases lay outside the gene matches. Germline CDR1 reads SGHVS; CDR2 reads FQNEAQ. TCRdb independently ran MiXCR on the 5' RACE reads; one entry per CDR3 protein. The sample carries 35,000 to 50,000 distinct CDR3 sequences, roughly 6% recorded once. This clonotype was recorded many times. The TCR sequence derives from an adult who was a healthcare worker with PCR-confirmed SARS-CoV-2 infection or an uninfected control (not recorded which). The sample consisted of whole blood, taken at baseline. The rearrangement links TRBV7-8 to TRBJ2-7; 10 nucleotides agree with TRBD1. The DNA of the CDR3 is TGTGCCAGCAGCTCCCCGGGACAGGGGACCTACGAGCAGTACTTC. This gives the protein CASSSPGQGTYEQYF. The entire variable domain, with the rest obtained from reference TRBV7-8 and TRBJ2-7, is as follows: GAGVSQSPRYKVAKRGQDVALRCDPISGHVSLFWYQQALGQGPEFLTYFQNEAQLDKSGLPSDRFFAERPEGSVSTLKIQRTQQEDSAVYLCASSSPGQGTYEQYFGPGTRLTVT.